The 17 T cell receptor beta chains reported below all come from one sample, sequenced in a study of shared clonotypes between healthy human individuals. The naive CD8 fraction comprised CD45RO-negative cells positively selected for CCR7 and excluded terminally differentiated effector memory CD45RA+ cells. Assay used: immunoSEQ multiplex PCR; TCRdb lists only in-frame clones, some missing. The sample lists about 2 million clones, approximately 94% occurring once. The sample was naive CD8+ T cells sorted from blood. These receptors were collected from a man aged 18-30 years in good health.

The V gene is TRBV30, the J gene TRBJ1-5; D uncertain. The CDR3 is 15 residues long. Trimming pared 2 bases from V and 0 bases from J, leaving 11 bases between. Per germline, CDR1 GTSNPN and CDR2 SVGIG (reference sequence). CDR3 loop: CAWSPLVSSNQPQHF. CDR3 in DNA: TGTGCCTGGAGTCCGTTGGTTAGTAGCAATCAGCCCCAGCATTTT. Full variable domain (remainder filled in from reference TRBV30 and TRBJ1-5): SQTIHQWPATLVQPVGSPLSLECTVEGTSNPNLYWYRQAAGRGLQLLFYSVGIGQISSEVPQNLSASRPQDRQFILSSKKLLLSDSGFYLCAWSPLVSSNQPQHFGDGTRLSIL.

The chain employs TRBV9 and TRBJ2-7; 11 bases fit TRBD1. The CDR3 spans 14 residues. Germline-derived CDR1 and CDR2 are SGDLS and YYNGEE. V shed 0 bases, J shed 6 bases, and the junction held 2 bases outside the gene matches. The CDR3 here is CASSVGGTGGEQYF. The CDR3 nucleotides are TGTGCCAGCAGCGTAGGCGGGACAGGGGGCGAGCAGTACTTC.

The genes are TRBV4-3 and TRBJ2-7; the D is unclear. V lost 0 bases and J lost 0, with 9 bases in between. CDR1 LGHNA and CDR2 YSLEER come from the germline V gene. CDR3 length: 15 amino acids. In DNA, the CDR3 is TGCGCCAGCAGCCAAGATCACAGCCCCTCCTACGAGCAGTACTTC. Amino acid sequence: CASSQDHSPSYEQYF.

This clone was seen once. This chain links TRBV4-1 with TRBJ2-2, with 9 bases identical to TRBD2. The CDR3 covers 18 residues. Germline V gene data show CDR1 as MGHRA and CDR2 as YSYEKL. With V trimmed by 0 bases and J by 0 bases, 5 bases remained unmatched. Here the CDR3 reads CASSQEASGVPNTGELFF. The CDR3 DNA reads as TGCGCCAGCAGCCAAGAGGCTAGCGGGGTGCCGAACACCGGGGAGCTGTTTTTT.

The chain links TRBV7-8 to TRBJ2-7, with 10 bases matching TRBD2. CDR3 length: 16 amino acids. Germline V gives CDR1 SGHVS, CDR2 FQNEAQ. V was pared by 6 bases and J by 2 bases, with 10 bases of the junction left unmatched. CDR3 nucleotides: TGTGCCAGCAGGCCTACCGGGACTAGCGCAACCTACGAGCAGTACTTC. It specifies CASRPTGTSATYEQYF.

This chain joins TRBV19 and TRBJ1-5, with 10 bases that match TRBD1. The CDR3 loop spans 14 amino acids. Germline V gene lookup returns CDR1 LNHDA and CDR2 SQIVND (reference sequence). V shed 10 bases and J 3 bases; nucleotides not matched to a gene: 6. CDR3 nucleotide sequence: TGTGCCACCCGGGACAGGGGCTTCAATCAGCCCCAGCATTTT. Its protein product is CATRDRGFNQPQHF.

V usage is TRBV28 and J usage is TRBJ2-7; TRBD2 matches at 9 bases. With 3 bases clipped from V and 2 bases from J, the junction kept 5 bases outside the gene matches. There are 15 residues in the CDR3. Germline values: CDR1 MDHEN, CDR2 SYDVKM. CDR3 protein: CASSLRVAGAYEQYF. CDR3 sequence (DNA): TGTGCCAGCAGTTTGAGGGTAGCGGGGGCCTACGAGCAGTACTTC.

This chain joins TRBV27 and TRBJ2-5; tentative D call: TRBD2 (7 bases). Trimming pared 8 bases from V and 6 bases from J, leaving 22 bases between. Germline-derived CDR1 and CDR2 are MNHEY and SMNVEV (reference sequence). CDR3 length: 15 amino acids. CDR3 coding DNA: TGTGCCAGCCTCACTGGGGGGGGGCCTCCGAAGACCCAGTACTTC. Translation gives CASLTGGGPPKTQYF.

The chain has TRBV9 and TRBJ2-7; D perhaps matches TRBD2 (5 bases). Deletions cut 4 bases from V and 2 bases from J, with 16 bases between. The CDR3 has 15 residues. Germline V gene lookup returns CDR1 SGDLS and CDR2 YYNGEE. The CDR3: CASSPGSTVPYEQYF. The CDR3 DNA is TGTGCCAGCAGCCCGGGGTCAACGGTACCCTACGAGCAGTACTTC.

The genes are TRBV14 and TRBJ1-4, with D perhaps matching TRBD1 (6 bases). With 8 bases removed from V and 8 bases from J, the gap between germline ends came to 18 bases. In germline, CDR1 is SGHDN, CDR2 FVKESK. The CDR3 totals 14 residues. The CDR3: CASPRRGLWEKLFF. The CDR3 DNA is TGTGCCAGCCCCCGTCGGGGGCTTTGGGAAAAACTGTTTTTT.

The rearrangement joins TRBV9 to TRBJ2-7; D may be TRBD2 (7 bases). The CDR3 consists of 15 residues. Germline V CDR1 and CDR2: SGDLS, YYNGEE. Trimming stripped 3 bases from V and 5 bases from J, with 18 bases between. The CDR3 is CASSAEGGERDEQYF. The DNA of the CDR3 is TGTGCCAGCAGCGCCGAAGGGGGGGAGAGGGACGAGCAGTACTTC.

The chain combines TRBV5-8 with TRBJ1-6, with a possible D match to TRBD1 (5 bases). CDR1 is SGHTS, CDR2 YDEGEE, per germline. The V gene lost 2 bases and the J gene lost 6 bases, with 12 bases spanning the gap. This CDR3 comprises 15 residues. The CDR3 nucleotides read TGTGCCAGCAGCTTCTCATCAGGGCTTAATTCACCCCTCCACTTT. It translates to CASSFSSGLNSPLHF.

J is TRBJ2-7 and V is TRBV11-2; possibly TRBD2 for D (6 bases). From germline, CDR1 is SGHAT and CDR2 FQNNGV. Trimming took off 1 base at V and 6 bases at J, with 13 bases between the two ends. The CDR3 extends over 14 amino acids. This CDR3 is CASSLGATRGEQYF. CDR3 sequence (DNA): TGTGCCAGCAGCTTAGGTGCGACTAGGGGCGAGCAGTACTTC.

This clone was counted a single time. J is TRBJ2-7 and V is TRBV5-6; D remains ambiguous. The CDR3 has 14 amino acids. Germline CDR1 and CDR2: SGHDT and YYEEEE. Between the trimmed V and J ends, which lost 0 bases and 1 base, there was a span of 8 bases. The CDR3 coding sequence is TGTGCCAGCAGCTTGGCGTACACTTCCTACGAGCAGTACTTC. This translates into CASSLAYTSYEQYF.

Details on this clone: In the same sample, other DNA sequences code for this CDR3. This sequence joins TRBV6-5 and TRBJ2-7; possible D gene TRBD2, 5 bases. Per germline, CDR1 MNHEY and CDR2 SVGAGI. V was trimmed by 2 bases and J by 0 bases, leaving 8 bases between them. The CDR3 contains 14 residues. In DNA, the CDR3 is TGTGCCAGCAGTTACGTCGGAGGCTCCTACGAGCAGTACTTC. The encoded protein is CASSYVGGSYEQYF.

DNA for the CDR3: TGTGCCAGCAGCTTAGACCCCGGGATGGAGACCCAGTACTTC. Translating gives CASSLDPGMETQYF. The gene calls are TRBV7-9 and TRBJ2-5, with D possibly being TRBD2 (5 bases). The germline V gene encodes CDR1 SEHNR and CDR2 FQNEAQ (reference sequence). The CDR3 totals 14 residues. Trimming left V 1 base short and J 5 bases short, with 11 bases between.

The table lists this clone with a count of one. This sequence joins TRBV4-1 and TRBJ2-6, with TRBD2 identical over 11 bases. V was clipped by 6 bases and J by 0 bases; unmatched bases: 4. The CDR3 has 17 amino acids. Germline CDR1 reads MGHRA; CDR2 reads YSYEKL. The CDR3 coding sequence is TGCGCCAGCAGTTCGGGGACTAGCGGCTCTGGGGCCAACGTCCTGACTTTC. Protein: CASSSGTSGSGANVLTF.